A single T cell receptor (beta chain) is shown here with its context. Its antigen is currently unknown. No conserved phenylalanine or tryptophan is present at the end of the CDR3, so a read error is the likely explanation. The data derive from a study of tumor-infiltrating lymphocytes in primary liver carcinoma. Study details: The study enrolled male and female patients aged 30 to 69 years. Regarding the study as a whole: Overlap between tumor regions exceeded overlap of tumor with adjacent tissue or blood.

Unsorted bulk tissue (roughly 18-32 mg) underwent RNA and DNA co-extraction. J was trimmed by 5 bases and V by 9 bases; bases with no gene match: 13. Per germline, CDR1 SGHAT and CDR2 FQNNGV. This CDR3 comprises 15 residues. From about 490 ng of total RNA, TCR beta-specific cDNA was reverse-transcribed using a constant-region primer. Libraries for TCR beta were built through three nested multiplex PCR rounds, which together made up a slightly modified ARM-PCR procedure. It was with TRBV1-TRBV30 forward primers and a C-beta reverse primer that the first two PCR rounds were run, at around 11 cycles each. MiXCR, applied by TCRdb to the multiplex PCR reads, yields one record per CDR3 protein. Among roughly 80,000 distinct CDR3 sequences listed, 65% to 75% were seen once.

The sample consisted of tumor-adjacent normal liver tissue. V gene TRBV11-2 combines with J gene TRBJ2-1; 7 bases map to TRBD2. The clonotype comes from a man in his forties or fifties with primary liver carcinoma and hepatitis B virus infection. CDR3 bases: TGTGCCAGTAGCCCCACACTGGCGGGGGACAATGAGCAGTTCATC. It yields the protein CASSPTLAGDNEQFI.